The entry that follows covers one TCR beta chain sequence. Its target is unknown. These data are taken from a study of cytomegalovirus exposure and HLA in healthy donors. V dropped 1 base and J dropped 4 bases, with 13 bases sitting between them. Germline V lookup: CDR1 SEHNR, CDR2 FQNEAQ (reference sequence). The length of the CDR3 is 15 residues. General study findings and limits: The investigators catalogued 150 or so TCR beta chains as cytomegalovirus-associated.

PCR used 60 Vbeta primers and 13 Jbeta primers. The data were produced by immunoSEQ multiplex PCR, yet TCRdb's version contains in-frame clones alone and is incomplete. Of a few hundred thousand clones in the sample, nearly 80% are singletons; the top ten hold around 1.7%. Sequenced material: PBMCs. This receptor was identified in a man between 18 and 35 years old in good health and CMV-seronegative. J is TRBJ1-2 and V is TRBV7-9, with D perhaps matching TRBD1 (6 bases). This chain's CDR3 is CASSLVNRASYGYTF. In DNA, the CDR3 is TGTGCCAGCAGCTTAGTGAACAGGGCCTCCTATGGCTACACCTTC.